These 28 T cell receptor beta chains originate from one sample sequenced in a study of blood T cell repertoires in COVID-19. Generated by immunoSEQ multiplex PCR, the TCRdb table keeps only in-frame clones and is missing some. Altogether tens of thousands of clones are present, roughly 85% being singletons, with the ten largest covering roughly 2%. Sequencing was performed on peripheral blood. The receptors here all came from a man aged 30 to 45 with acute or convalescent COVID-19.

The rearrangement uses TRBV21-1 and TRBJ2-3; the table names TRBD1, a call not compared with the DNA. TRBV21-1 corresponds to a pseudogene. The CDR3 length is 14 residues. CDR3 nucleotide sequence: TGTGCCAGCAGGGACGGGACAGACACAGATACGCAGTATTTT. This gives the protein CASRDGTDTDTQYF.

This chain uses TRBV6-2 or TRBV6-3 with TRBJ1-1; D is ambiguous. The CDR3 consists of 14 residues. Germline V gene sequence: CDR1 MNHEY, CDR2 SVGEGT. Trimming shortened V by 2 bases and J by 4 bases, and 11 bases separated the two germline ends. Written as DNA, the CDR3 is TGTGCCAGCAGTTACCTACCTCGCGGCACTGAAGCTTTCTTT. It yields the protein CASSYLPRGTEAFF.

The CDR3 sequence: CASSLALNTPGTDTQYF. CDR3 sequence (DNA): TGTGCCAGCAGCTTAGCCCTCAACACCCCCGGCACAGATACGCAGTATTTT. The chain uses TRBV11-2 and TRBJ2-3; D is unresolved. There are 17 residues in the CDR3. V lost 1 base to trimming and J lost 1 base, with 15 bases between them. Germline loops: CDR1 SGHAT, CDR2 FQNNGV.

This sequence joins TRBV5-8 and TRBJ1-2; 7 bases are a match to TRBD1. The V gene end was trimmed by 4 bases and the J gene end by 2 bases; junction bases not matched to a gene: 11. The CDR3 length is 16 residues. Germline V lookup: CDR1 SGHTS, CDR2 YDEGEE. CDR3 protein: CASSVGGGHYNYGYTF. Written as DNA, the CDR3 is TGTGCCAGCAGCGTTGGAGGGGGCCATTACAACTATGGCTACACCTTC.

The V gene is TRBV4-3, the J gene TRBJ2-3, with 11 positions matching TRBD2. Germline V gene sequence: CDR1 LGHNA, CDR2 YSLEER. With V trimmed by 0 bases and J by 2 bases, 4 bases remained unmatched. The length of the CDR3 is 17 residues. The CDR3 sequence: CASSQDLGLADTDTQYF. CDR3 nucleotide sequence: TGCGCCAGCAGCCAAGATCTGGGACTAGCGGACACAGATACGCAGTATTTT.

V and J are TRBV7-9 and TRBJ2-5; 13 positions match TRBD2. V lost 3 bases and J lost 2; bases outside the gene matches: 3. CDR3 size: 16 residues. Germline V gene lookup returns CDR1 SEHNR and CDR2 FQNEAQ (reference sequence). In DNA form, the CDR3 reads TGTGCCAGCAGCTTGACTAGCGGGAGGTTTCAAGAGACCCAGTACTTC. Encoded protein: CASSLTSGRFQETQYF.

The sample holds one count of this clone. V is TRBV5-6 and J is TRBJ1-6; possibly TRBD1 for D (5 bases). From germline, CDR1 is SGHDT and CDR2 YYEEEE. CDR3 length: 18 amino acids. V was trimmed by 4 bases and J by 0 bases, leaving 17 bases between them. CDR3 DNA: TGTGCCAGCAGCGGAACGCGAGCAGGGCCCTCCTATAATTCACCCCTCCACTTT. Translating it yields CASSGTRAGPSYNSPLHF.

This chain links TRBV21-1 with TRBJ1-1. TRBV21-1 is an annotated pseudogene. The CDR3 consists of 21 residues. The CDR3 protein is CASSKFKGQRLRRGGNTEAFF. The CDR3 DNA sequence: TGTGCCAGCAGCAAATTTAAAGGCCAACGTCTGAGGAGGGGCGGGAACACTGAAGCTTTCTTT.

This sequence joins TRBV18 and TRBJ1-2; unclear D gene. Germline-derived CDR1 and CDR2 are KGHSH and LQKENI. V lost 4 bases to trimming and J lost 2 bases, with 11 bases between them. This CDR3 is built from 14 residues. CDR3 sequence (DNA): TGTGCCAGCTCACTATCGGAGGTGAACTATGGCTACACCTTC. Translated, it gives CASSLSEVNYGYTF.

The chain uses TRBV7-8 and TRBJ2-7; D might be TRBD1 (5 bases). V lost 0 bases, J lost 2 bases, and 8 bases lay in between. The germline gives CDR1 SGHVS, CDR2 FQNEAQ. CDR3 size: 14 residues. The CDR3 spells CASSLAGATYEQYF. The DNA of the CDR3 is TGTGCCAGCAGCTTAGCAGGGGCGACCTACGAGCAGTACTTC.

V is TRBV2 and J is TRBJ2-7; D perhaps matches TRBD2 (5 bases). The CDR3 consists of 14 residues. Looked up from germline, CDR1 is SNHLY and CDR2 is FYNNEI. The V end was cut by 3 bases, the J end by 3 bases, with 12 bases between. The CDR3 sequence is CASSDLNGLYEQYF. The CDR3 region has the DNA TGTGCCAGCAGTGACTTAAATGGACTCTACGAGCAGTACTTC. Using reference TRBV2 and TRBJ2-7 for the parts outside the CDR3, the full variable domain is EPEVTQTPSHQVTQMGQEVILRCVPISNHLYFYWYRQILGQKVEFLVSFYNNEISEKSEIFDDQFSVERPDGSNFTLKIRSTKLEDSAMYFCASSDLNGLYEQYFGPGTRLTVT.

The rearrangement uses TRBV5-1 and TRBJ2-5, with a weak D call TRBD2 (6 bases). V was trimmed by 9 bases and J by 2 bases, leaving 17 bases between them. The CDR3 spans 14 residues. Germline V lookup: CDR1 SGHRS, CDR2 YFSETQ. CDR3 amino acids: CANRSAGRQETQYF. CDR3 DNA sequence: TGCGCCAACAGGTCGGCGGGGCGGCAAGAGACCCAGTACTTC.

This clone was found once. As DNA, the CDR3 is TGTGCTAGTGGTCCCGACCGGGACTCAATCCCCGGGGAGCTGTTTTTT. Amino acid sequence: CASGPDRDSIPGELFF. J is TRBJ2-2 and V is TRBV12-5; D may be TRBD2 (6 bases). Trimming removed 5 bases from V and 6 bases from J, with 19 bases in between. This CDR3 is built from 16 residues. Germline loops: CDR1 LGHNT, CDR2 FRNRAP. The full variable domain, completed using reference TRBV12-5 and TRBJ2-2, is DARVTQTPRHKVTEMGQEVTMRCQPILGHNTVFWYRQTMMQGLELLAYFRNRAPLDDSGMPKDRFSAEMPDATLATLKIQPSEPRDSAVYFCASGPDRDSIPGELFFGEGSRLTVL.

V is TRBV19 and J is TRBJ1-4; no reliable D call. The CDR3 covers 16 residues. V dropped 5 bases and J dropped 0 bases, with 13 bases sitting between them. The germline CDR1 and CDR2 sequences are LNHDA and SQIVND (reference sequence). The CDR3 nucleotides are TGTGCCAGTAGTGCGGGCACCGAAGCAACTAATGAAAAACTGTTTTTT. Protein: CASSAGTEATNEKLFF.

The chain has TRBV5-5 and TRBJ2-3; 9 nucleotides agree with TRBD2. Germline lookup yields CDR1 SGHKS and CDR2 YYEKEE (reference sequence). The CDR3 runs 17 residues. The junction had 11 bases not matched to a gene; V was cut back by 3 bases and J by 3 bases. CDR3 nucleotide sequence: TGTGCCAGCAGCTCCCGTACGGGCGGGGGGGCTACAGATACGCAGTATTTT. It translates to CASSSRTGGGATDTQYF.

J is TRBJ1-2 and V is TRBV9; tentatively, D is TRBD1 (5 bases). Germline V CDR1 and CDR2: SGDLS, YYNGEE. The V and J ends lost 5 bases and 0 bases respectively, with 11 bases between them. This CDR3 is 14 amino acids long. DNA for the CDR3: TGTGCCAGCAGTGACGACAGAACTAACTATGGCTACACCTTC. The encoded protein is CASSDDRTNYGYTF. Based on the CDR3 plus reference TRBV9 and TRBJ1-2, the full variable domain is DSGVTQTPKHLITATGQRVTLRCSPRSGDLSVYWYQQSLDQGLQFLIQYYNGEERAKGNILERFSAQQFPDLHSELNLSSLELGDSALYFCASSDDRTNYGYTFGSGTRLTVV.

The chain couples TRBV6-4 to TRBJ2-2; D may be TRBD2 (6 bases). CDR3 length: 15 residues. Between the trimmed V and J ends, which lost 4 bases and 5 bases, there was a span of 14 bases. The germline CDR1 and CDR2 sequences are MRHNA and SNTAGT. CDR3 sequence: CASSVSGTETGELFF. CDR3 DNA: TGTGCCAGCAGTGTCTCAGGGACTGAGACCGGGGAGCTGTTTTTT.

The CDR3 DNA reads TGTGCCAGCAGCGTAGACCCCGGGGGAACTGAAGCTTTCTTT. This gives the protein CASSVDPGGTEAFF. The V and J genes are TRBV9 and TRBJ1-1; TRBD1 is a possible D gene (5 bases). Germline CDR1 is SGDLS and CDR2 is YYNGEE. This CDR3 is 14 amino acids long. V was trimmed by 0 bases and J by 5 bases, leaving 11 bases between them.

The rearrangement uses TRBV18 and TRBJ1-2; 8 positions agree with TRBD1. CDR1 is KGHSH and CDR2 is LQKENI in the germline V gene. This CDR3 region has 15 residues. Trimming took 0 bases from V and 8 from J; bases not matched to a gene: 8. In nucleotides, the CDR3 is TGTGCCAGCTCACCACCGGTGGACAGGGTCAGAGGCTACACCTTC. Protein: CASSPPVDRVRGYTF.

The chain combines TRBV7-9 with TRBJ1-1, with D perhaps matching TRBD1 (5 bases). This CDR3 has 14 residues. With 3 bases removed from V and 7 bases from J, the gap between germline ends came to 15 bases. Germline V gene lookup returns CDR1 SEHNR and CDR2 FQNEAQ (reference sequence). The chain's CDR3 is CASSLGEGGLEAFF. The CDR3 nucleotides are TGTGCCAGCAGCTTGGGGGAAGGAGGGCTTGAAGCTTTCTTT.

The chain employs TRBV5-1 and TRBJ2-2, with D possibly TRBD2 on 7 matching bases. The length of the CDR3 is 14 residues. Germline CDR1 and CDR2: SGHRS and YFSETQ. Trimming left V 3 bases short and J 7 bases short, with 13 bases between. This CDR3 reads CASSSSGGSGELFF. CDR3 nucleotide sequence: TGCGCCAGCAGCTCGTCGGGGGGCAGCGGGGAGCTGTTTTTT. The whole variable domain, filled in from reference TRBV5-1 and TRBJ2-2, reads KAGVTQTPRYLIKTRGQQVTLSCSPISGHRSVSWYQQTPGQGLQFLFEYFSETQRNKGNFPGRFSGRQFSNSRSEMNVSTLELGDSALYLCASSSSGGSGELFFGEGSRLTVL.

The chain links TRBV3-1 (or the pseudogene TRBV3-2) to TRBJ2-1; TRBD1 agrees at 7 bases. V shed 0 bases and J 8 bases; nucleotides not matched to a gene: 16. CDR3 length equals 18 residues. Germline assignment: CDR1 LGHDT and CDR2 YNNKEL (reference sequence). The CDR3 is CASSQDLGQVGGSDEQFF. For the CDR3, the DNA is TGTGCCAGCAGCCAAGATCTCGGACAGGTTGGGGGTTCAGATGAGCAGTTCTTC.

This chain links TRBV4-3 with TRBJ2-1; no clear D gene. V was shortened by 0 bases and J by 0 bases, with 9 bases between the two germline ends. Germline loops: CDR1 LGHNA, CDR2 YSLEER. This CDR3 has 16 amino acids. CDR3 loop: CASSQEWRSSYNEQFF. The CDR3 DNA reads TGCGCCAGCAGCCAAGAGTGGCGGAGCTCCTACAATGAGCAGTTCTTC.

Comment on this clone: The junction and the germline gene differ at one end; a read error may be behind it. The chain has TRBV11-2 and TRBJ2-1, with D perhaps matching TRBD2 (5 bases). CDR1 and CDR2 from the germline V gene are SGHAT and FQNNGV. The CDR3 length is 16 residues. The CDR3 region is CASSLGRGYSHNEQFF. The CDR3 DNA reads TGTGCCAGCAGCTTAGGCCGGGGATACTCCCACAATGAGCAGTTCTTC.

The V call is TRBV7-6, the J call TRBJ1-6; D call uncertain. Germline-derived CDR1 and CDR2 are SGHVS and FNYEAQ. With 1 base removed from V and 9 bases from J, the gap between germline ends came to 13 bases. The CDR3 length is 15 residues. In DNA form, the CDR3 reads TGTGCCAGCAGCTTAGATGGCTCCCCATTTTCACCCCTCCACTTT. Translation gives CASSLDGSPFSPLHF.

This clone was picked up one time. The CDR3 loop reads CASSRGGDSNQPQHF. CDR3 bases: TGTGCCAGCAGCCGGGGTGGGGATAGCAATCAGCCCCAGCATTTT. The chain carries TRBV9 and TRBJ1-5; D not resolved. CDR1 is SGDLS and CDR2 is YYNGEE in the germline V gene. V was cut by 4 bases and J by 0 bases, with 11 bases left in between. The CDR3 spans 15 residues. Full variable domain (remainder filled in from reference TRBV9 and TRBJ1-5): DSGVTQTPKHLITATGQRVTLRCSPRSGDLSVYWYQQSLDQGLQFLIQYYNGEERAKGNILERFSAQQFPDLHSELNLSSLELGDSALYFCASSRGGDSNQPQHFGDGTRLSIL.

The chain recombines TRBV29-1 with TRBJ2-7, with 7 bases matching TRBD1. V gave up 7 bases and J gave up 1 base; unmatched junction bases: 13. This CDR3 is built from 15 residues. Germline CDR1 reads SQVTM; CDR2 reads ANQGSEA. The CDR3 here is CSGWWDSRESYEQYF. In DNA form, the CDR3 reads TGCAGCGGCTGGTGGGACAGTCGAGAATCCTACGAGCAGTACTTC.

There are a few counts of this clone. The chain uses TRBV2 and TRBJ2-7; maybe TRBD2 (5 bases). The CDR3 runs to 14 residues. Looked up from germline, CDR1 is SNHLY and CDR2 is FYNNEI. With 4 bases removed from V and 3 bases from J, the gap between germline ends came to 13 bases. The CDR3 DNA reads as TGTGCCAGCAGTGTATGGAACGGGGACTACGAGCAGTACGTC. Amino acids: CASSVWNGDYEQYV.